This TCR beta chain came from a study of T-cell memory formation after mild COVID-19. General study points: Clones contracting day 15 to 85 were balanced CD4/CD8; later expanders leaned CD4+. CD4+ contracting clones were found mainly in CM and EM, and CD8+ ones in EMRA.

TCRdb re-derived calls from the 5' RACE reads in MiXCR, one entry per CDR3 protein. The sample includes about 400,000 distinct CDR3 sequences, less than 25% of them seen just once. On this clonotype itself: Its specificity is unknown.

V was cut by 3 bases and J by 3 bases, with 18 bases left in between. The CDR3 loop spans 17 amino acids. Per the germline V gene, CDR1 is LNHNV and CDR2 is YYDKDF (reference sequence). Specimen: PBMCs or a T cell subset sorted from them (not recorded which). The TCR originated in an adult woman who had mild COVID-19 (a few samples of this study predate the infection). Cell type and time point are not known. The chain combines TRBV15 with TRBJ1-5; perhaps TRBD1 as D (6 bases). The CDR3 nucleotides read TGTGCCACCAGCAGTTCCGTCAGGGGCCCTTACAATCAGCCCCAGCATTTT. It yields the protein CATSSSVRGPYNQPQHF.